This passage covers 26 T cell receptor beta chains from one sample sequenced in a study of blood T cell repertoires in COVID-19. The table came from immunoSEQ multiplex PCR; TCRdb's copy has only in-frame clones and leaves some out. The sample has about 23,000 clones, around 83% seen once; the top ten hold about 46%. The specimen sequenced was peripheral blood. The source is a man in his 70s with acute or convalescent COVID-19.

The CDR3 sequence is CAGGGEEKLFF. For the CDR3, the DNA is TGTGCCGGCGGAGGGGAGGAAAAACTGTTTTTT. The genes are TRBV18 and TRBJ1-4, with D possibly matching TRBD1 (5 bases). V dropped 11 bases and J dropped 8 bases, with 12 bases sitting between them. The CDR3 has 11 amino acids. Germline assignment: CDR1 KGHSH and CDR2 LQKENI.

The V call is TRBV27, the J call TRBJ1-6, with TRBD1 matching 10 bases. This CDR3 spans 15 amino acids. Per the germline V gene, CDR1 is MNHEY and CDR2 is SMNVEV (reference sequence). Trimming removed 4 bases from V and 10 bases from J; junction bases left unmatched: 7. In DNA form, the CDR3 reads TGTGCCAGCAGTTCGGCCGGACAGGGGGGCTCACCCCTCCACTTT. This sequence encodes CASSSAGQGGSPLHF.

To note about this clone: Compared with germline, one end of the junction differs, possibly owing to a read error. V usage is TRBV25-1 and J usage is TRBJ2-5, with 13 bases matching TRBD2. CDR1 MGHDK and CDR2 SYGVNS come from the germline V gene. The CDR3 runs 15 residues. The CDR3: CASSIPGTSGAVSNF. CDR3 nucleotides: TGTGCCAGCAGTATCCCCGGGACTAGCGGGGCTGTATCAAACTTC.

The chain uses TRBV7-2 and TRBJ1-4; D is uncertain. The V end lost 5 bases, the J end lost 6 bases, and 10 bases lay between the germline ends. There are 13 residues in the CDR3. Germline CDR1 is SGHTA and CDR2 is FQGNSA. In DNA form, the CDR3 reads TGTGCCAGCAGCCAATACAGAGATGAAAAACTGTTTTTT. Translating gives CASSQYRDEKLFF. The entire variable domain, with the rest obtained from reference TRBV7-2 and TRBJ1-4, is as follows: GAGVSQSPSNKVTEKGKDVELRCDPISGHTALYWYRQSLGQGLEFLIYFQGNSAPDKSGLPSDRFSAERTGGSVSTLTIQRTQQEDSAVYLCASSQYRDEKLFFGSGTQLSVL.

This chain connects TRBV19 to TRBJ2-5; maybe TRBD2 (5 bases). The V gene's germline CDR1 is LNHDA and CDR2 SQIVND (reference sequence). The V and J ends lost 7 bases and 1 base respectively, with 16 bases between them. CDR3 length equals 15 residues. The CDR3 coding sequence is TGTGCCAGTAACGCGGGTACCTTGCTCCAAGAGACCCAGTACTTC. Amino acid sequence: CASNAGTLLQETQYF.

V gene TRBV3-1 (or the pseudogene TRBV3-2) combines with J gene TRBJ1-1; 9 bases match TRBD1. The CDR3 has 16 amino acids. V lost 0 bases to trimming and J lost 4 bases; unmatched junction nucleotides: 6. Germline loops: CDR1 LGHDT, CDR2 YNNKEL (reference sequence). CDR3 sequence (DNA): TGTGCCAGCAGCCAAGAAGGGACAGGGAGGCTCACTGAAGCTTTCTTT. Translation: CASSQEGTGRLTEAFF.

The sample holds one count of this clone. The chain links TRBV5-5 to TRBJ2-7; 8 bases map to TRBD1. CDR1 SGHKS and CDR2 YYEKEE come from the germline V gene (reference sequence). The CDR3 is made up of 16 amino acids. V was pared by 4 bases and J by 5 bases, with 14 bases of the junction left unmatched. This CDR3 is CASSLALGQGVHEQYF. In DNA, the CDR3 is TGTGCCAGCAGCCTGGCCCTAGGACAGGGCGTCCACGAGCAGTACTTC.

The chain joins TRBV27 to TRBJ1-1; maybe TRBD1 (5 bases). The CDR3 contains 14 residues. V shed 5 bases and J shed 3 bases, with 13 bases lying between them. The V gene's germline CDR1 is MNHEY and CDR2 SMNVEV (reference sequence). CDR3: CASSLEGGDTEAFF. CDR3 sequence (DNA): TGTGCCAGCAGTCTGGAGGGAGGGGACACTGAAGCTTTCTTT.

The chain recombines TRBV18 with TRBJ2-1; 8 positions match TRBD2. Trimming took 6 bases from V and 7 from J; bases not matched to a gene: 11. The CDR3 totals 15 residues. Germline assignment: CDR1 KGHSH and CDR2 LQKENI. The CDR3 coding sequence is TGTGCCAGCTCCCCGACCAGCGGGAGTCGAAATGAGCAGTTCTTC. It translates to CASSPTSGSRNEQFF.

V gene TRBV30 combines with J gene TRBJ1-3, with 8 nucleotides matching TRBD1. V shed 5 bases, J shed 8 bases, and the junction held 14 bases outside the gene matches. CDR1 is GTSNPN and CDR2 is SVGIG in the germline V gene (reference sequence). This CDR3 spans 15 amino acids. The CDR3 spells CAWGDRGDVADTIYF. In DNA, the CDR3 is TGTGCCTGGGGAGACAGGGGAGATGTCGCGGACACCATATATTTT. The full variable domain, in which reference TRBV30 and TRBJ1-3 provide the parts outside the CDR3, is SQTIHQWPATLVQPVGSPLSLECTVEGTSNPNLYWYRQAAGRGLQLLFYSVGIGQISSEVPQNLSASRPQDRQFILSSKKLLLSDSGFYLCAWGDRGDVADTIYFGEGSWLTVV.

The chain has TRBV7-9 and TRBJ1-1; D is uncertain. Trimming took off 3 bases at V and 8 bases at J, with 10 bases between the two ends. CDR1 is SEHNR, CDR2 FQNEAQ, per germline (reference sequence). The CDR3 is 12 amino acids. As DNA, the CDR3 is TGTGCCAGCAGCTTTTCCGGGAGAGAAGCTTTCTTT. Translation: CASSFSGREAFF. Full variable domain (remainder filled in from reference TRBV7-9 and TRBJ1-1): DTGVSQNPRHKITKRGQNVTFRCDPISEHNRLYWYRQTLGQGPEFLTYFQNEAQLEKSRLLSDRFSAERPKGSFSTLEIQRTEQGDSAMYLCASSFSGREAFFGQGTRLTVV.

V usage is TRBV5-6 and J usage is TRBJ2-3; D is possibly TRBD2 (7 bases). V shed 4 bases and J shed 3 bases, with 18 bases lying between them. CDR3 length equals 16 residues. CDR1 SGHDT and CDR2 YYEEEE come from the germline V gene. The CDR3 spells CASSPTRGGWTDTQYF. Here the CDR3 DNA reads TGTGCCAGCAGCCCGACTAGGGGGGGTTGGACAGATACGCAGTATTTT.

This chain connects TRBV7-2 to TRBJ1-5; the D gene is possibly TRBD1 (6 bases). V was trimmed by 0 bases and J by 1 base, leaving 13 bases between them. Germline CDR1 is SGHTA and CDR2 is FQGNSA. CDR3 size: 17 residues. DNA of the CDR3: TGTGCCAGCAGCTTAGCGGACAGAGCCTTCAGCAATCAGCCCCAGCATTTT. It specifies CASSLADRAFSNQPQHF. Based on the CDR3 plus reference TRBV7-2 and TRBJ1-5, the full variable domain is GAGVSQSPSNKVTEKGKDVELRCDPISGHTALYWYRQSLGQGLEFLIYFQGNSAPDKSGLPSDRFSAERTGGSVSTLTIQRTQQEDSAVYLCASSLADRAFSNQPQHFGDGTRLSIL.

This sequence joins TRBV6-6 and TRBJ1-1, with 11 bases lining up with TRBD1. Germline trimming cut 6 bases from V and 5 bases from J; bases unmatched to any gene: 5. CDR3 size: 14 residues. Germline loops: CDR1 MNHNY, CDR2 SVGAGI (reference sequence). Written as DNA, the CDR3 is TGTGCCAGCAGAGGGACAGGGGGATGGACTGAAGCTTTCTTT. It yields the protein CASRGTGGWTEAFF.

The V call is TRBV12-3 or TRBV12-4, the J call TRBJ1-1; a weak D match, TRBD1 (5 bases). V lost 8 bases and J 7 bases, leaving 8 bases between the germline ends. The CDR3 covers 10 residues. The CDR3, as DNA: TGTGCCAGCGGCAGGGATGAAGCTTTCTTT. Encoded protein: CASGRDEAFF.

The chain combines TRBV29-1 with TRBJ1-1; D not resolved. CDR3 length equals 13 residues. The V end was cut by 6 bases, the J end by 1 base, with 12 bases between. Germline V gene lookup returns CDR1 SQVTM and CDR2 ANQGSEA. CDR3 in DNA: TGCAGCGTGACTCCGGCGGGGAACACTGAAGCTTTCTTT. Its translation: CSVTPAGNTEAFF.

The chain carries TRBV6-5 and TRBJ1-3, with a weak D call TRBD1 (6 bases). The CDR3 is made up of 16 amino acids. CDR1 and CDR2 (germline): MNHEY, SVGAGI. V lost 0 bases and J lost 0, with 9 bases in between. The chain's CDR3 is CASSYSRTVSGNTIYF. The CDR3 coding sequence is TGTGCCAGCAGTTACTCGAGGACAGTCTCTGGAAACACCATATATTTT.

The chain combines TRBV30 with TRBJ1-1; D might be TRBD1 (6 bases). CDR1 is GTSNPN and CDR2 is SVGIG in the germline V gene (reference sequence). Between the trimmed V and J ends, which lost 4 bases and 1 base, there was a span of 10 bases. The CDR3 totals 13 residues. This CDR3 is CAWTGHSNTEAFF. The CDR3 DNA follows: TGTGCCTGGACGGGACATTCGAACACTGAAGCTTTCTTT.

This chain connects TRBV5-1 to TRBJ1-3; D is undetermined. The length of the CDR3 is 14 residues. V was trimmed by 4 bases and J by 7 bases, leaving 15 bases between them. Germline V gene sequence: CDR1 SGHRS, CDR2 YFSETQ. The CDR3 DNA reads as TGCGCCAGCAGCCTGGCCGGCCGAGGGAACACCATATATTTT. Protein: CASSLAGRGNTIYF.

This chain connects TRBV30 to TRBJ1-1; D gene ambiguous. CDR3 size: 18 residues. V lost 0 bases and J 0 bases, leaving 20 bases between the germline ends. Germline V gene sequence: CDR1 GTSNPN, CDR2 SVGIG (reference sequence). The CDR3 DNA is TGTGCCTGGAGTGTATTAGAGGGATTTACCCCGATGAACACTGAAGCTTTCTTT. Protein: CAWSVLEGFTPMNTEAFF.

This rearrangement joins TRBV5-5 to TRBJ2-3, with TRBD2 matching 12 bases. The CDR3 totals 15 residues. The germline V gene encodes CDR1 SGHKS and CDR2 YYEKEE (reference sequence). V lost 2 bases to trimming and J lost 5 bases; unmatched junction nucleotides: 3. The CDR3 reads CASSFLAGGGDTQYF. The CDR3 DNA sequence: TGTGCCAGCAGCTTCCTAGCGGGGGGGGGAGATACGCAGTATTTT.

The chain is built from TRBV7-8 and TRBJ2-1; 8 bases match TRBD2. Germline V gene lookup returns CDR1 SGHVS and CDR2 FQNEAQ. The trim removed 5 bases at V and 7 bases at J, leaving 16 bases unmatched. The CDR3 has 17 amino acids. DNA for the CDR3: TGTGCCAGCAGCCCCTACGTATCGGGGGGGCCCTGGAATGAGCAGTTCTTC. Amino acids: CASSPYVSGGPWNEQFF. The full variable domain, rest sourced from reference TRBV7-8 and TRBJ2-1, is GAGVSQSPRYKVAKRGQDVALRCDPISGHVSLFWYQQALGQGPEFLTYFQNEAQLDKSGLPSDRFFAERPEGSVSTLKIQRTQQEDSAVYLCASSPYVSGGPWNEQFFGPGTRLTVL.

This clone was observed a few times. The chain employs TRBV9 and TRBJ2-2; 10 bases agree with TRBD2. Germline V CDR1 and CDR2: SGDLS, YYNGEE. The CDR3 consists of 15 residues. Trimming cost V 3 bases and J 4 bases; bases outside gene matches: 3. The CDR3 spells CASSAWTSGTGELFF. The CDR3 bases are TGTGCCAGCAGCGCCTGGACTAGCGGCACCGGGGAGCTGTTTTTT.

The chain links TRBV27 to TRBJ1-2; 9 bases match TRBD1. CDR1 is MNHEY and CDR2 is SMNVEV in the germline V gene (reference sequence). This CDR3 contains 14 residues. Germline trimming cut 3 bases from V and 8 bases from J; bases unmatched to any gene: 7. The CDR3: CASSLLGTGSGYTF. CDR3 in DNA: TGTGCCAGCAGTTTGTTAGGGACAGGGAGCGGCTACACCTTC.

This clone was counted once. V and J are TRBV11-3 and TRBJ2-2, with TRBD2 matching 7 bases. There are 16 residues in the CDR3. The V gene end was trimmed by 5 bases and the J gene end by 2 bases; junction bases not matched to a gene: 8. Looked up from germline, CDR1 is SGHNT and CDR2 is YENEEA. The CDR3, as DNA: TGTGCCAGCAGCCCCTGGGAGGGAAACAACACCGGGGAGCTGTTTTTT. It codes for CASSPWEGNNTGELFF.

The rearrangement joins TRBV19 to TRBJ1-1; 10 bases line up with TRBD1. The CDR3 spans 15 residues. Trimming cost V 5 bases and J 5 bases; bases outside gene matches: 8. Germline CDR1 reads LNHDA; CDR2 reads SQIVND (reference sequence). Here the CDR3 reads CASSPRTGGETEAFF. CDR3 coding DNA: TGTGCCAGTAGTCCCAGGACAGGGGGTGAGACTGAAGCTTTCTTT.